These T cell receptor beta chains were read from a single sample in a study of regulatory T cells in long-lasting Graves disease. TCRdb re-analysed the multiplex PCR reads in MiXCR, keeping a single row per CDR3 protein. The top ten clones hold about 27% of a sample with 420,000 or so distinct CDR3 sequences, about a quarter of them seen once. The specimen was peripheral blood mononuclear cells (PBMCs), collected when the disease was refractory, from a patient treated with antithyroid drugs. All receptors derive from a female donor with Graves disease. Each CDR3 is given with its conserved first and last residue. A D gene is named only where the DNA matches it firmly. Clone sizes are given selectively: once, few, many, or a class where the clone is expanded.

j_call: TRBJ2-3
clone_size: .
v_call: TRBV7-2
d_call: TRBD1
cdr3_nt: TGTGCCAGCAGCCGGACAGGGTCGGCAGATACGCAGTATTTT
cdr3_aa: CASSRTGSADTQYF

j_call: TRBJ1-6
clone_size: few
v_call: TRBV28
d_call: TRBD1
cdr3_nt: TGTGCCAGCAGATTTTCCGGGACAGCTAATTCATCCCTCCACTTT
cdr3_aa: CASRFSGTANSSLHF

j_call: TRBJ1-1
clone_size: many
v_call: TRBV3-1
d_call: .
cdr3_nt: TGTGCCAGCAGCCAGTTTCAGAACACTGAAGCTTTCTTT
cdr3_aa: CASSQFQNTEAFF

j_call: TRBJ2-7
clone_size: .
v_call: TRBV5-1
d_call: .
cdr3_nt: TGCGCCAGCAGCTTTGAGGGGCTAGACTCCTACGAGCAGTACTTC
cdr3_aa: CASSFEGLDSYEQYF

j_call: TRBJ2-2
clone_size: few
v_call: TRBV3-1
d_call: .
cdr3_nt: TGTGCCAGCAGGCAAGACAGCTCGAACACCGGGGAGCTGTTTTTT
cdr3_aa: CASRQDSSNTGELFF

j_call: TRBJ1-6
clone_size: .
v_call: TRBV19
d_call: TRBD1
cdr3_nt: TGTGCCAGTAGTGTCGGGACAGGAGGCTCACCCCTCCACTTT
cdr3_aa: CASSVGTGGSPLHF

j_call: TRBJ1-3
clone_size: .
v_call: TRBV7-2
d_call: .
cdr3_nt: TGTGCCAGCAGCTCGTCCAGCAGCCTTGGAAACACCATATATTTT
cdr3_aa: CASSSSSSLGNTIYF

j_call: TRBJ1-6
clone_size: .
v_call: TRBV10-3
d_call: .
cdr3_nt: TGTGCCATCAGTGAGGACCACGCGGGCTCACCCCTCCACTTT
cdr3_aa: CAISEDHAGSPLHF

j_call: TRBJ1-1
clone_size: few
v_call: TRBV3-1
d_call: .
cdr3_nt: TGTGCCAGCACCGGCATCACTGAAGCTTTCTTT
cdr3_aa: CASTGITEAFF

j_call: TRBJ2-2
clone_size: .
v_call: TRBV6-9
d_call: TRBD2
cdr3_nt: TGTGCCAGCAGTTACCAGCGGGATGCCGGGGAGCTGTTTTTT
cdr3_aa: CASSYQRDAGELFF

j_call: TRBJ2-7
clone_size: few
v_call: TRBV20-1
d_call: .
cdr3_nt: TGCAGTGCTAGGGTCCGCGGGACGTTCTACGAGCAGTACTTC
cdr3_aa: CSARVRGTFYEQYF

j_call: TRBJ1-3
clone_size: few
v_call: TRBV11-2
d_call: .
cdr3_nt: TGTGCCAGCAGCTTAGGATGGGGGGCTGCTGGAAACACCATATATTTT
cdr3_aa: CASSLGWGAAGNTIYF

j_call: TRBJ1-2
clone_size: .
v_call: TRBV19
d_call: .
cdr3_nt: TGTGCCAGTACTTCACCGACCAACTATGGCTACACCTTC
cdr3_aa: CASTSPTNYGYTF

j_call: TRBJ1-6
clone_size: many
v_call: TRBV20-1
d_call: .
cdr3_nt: TGCAGTGCTAGAGATCTGGGTTATAATTCACCCCTCCACTTT
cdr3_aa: CSARDLGYNSPLHF

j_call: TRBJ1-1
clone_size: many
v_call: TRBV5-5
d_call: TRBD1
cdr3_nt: TGTGCCAGCAGCACGTACAGGGGGGGCACTGAAGCTTTCTTT
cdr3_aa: CASSTYRGGTEAFF

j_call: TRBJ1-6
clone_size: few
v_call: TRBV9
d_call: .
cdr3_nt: TGTGCCAGCAGCGTAGGGGTCGCTTCGGAATCACCCCTCCACTTT
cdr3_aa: CASSVGVASESPLHF

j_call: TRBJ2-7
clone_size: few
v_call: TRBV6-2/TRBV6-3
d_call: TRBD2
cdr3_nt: TGTGCCAGCAGTTACTCTCCCCAGGGCTGGACTAGAACGAACTACGAGCAGTACTTC
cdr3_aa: CASSYSPQGWTRTNYEQYF

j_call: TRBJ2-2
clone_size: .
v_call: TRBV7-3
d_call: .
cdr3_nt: TGTGCCAGCAGCTCTAAGAACACCGGGGAGCTGTTTTTT
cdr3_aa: CASSSKNTGELFF

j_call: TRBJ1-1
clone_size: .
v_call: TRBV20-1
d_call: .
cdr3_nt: TGCAGTGCTAGAGGCTTAGGCCTCATGAACACTGAAGCTTTCTTT
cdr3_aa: CSARGLGLMNTEAFF

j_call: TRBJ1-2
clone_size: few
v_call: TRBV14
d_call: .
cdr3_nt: TGTGCCAGCAGCCAAGATCTTGGACAGAGATACTATGGCTACACCTTC
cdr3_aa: CASSQDLGQRYYGYTF

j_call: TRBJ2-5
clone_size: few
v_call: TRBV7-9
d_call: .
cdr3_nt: TGTGCCAGCAGCCCCACCCGGCGGAAAGAGACCCAGTACTTC
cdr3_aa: CASSPTRRKETQYF

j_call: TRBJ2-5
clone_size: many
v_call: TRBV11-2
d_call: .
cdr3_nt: TGTGCCAGCAGCCCGTTGACAGGGAGGAGAGAGACCCAGTACTTC
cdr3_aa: CASSPLTGRRETQYF

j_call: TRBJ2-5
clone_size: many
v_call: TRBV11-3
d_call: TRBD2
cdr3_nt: TGTGCCAGCAGCTTAGGGCGGGAGGGACAAGAGACCCAGTACTTC
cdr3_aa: CASSLGREGQETQYF

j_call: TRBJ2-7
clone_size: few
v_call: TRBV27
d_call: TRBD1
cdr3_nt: TGTGCCAGCAGCCGGACCGGACAGGGGCTCTACGAGCAGTACTTC
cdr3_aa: CASSRTGQGLYEQYF

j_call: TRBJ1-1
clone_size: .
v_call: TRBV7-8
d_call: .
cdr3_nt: TGTGCCAGCAGCTTATACCGGGACACGAGAAAGAACACTGAAGCTTTCTTT
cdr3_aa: CASSLYRDTRKNTEAFF

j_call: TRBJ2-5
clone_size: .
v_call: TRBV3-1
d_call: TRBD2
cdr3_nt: TGTGCCAGCAGCCAAGAAGGGACTAGCGGGTACCAAGAGACCCAGTACTTC
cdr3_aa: CASSQEGTSGYQETQYF

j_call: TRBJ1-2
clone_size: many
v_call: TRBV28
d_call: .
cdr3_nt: TGTGCCAGCAGTTTATGGTGGAACAGTCCCTATGGCTACACCTTC
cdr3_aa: CASSLWWNSPYGYTF

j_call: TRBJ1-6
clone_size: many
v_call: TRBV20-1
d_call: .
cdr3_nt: TGCAGTGCTAGAGATCAGTTCCCATTAGGTTCACCCCTCCACTTT
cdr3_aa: CSARDQFPLGSPLHF

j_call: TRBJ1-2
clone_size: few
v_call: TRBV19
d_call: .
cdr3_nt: TGTGCCAGTAGTCGAGCGGGCAGTGTTGGCTACACCTTC
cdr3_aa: CASSRAGSVGYTF

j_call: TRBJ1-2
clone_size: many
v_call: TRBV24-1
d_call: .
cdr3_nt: TGTGCCACCAGTGATGGCACACGCTTGAGCAGGAATGGCTACACCTTC
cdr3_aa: CATSDGTRLSRNGYTF

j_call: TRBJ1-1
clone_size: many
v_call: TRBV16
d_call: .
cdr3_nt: TGTGCCAGCAGCCAATCTGCAATGAACACTGAAGCTTTCTTT
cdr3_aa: CASSQSAMNTEAFF

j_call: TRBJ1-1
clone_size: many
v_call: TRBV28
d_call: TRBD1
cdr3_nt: TGTGCCAGCATGGGACCCGACAGGGACACTGAAGCTTTCTTT
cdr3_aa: CASMGPDRDTEAFF

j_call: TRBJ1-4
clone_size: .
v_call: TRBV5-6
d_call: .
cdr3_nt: TGTGCCAGCAGCTTGCTGGGAGAAGATAATGAAAAACTGTTTTTT
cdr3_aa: CASSLLGEDNEKLFF

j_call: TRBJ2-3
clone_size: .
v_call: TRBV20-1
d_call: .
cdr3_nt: TGCAGTGCTAGAGATTCCAGGGCAACTAGCACAGATACGCAGTATTTT
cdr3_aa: CSARDSRATSTDTQYF

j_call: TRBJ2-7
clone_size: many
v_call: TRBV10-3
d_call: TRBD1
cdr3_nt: TGTGCCATCAGCCACGGGACAGACCGCGAGCAGTACTTC
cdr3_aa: CAISHGTDREQYF

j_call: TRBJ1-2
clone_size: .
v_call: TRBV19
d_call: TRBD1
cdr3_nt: TGTGCCAGTAGTATCTTGACAGGGGGCGGCTATGGCTACACCTTC
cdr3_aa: CASSILTGGGYGYTF

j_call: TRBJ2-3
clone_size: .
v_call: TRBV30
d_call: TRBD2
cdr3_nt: TGTGCCTGGAGTGTAGGGGCTAGCGGGTTGTCAGATACGCAGTATTTT
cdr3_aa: CAWSVGASGLSDTQYF

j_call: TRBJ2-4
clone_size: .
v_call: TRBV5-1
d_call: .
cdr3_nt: TGCGCCAGCAGCCTTTGGACAGTAGCCAAAAACATTCAGTACTTC
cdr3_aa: CASSLWTVAKNIQYF

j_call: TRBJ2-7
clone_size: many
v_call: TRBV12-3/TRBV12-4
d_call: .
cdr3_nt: TGTGCCAGCAGCCTGCAGGACTCACATTACGAGCAGTACTTC
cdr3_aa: CASSLQDSHYEQYF

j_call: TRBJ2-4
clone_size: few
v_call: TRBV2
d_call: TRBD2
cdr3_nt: TGTGCCAGTAAAACCCCCCGAGACGGGCGGGAGGGCCTCAAAAACATTCAGTACTTC
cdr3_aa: CASKTPRDGREGLKNIQYF

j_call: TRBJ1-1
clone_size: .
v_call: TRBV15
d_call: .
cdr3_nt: TGTACCACCAGCGGGGGTCGTAACACTGAAGCTTTCTTT
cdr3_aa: CTTSGGRNTEAFF

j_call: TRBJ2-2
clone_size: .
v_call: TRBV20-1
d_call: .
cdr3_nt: TGCAGTGCTAGAGAGGGGGGCAGGGTGGCCGGGGAGCTGTTTTTT
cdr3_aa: CSAREGGRVAGELFF